This entry lists 14 T cell receptor beta chains sequenced from one sample in a study of identifying expanded T cells in peripheral blood. The method was immunoSEQ multiplex PCR; TCRdb's version includes in-frame clones alone and lacks a portion of them. Altogether approximately 57,000 clones are present, approximately 89% being singletons, with the ten largest covering around 3.5%. The sequenced sample was blood. Every receptor here comes from a person aged 18-70 years in good health.

In nucleotides, the CDR3 is TGTGCCTGGAGTCCGGGATCGAAGGTTGGCTACACCTTC. Translated: CAWSPGSKVGYTF. The chain employs TRBV30 and TRBJ1-2; no firm D call. CDR3 length: 13 residues. The germline gives CDR1 GTSNPN, CDR2 SVGIG (reference sequence). V lost 2 bases and J lost 7, with 14 bases in between.

The rearrangement links TRBV5-1 to TRBJ2-2, with 8 bases fitting TRBD2. The CDR3 is made up of 17 amino acids. Looked up from germline, CDR1 is SGHRS and CDR2 is YFSETQ. V shed 0 bases and J 0 bases; nucleotides not matched to a gene: 4. This CDR3 reads CASSLDTGGPNTGELFF. The CDR3 DNA sequence: TGCGCCAGCAGCTTGGATACGGGAGGGCCGAACACCGGGGAGCTGTTTTTT.

The rearrangement links TRBV6-1 to TRBJ2-1; D possibly uses TRBD1 or TRBD2 (5 bases each). Germline lookup yields CDR1 MNHNS and CDR2 SASEGT. CDR3 length: 14 amino acids. The V end was cut by 8 bases, the J end by 9 bases, with 20 bases between. For the CDR3, the DNA is TGTGCCAGCTCACCAGGGAGTCTGTATAGTGAGCAGTTCTTC. This codes for CASSPGSLYSEQFF.

This clone was found once. The chain recombines TRBV19 with TRBJ1-1, with D unresolved. The germline gives CDR1 LNHDA, CDR2 SQIVND (reference sequence). V was cut by 3 bases and J by 2 bases, with 22 bases left in between. The CDR3 extends over 18 amino acids. CDR3 sequence (DNA): TGTGCCAGTAGTATGATTGGCACAGATACTTCCAGAAACACTGAAGCTTTCTTT. As protein: CASSMIGTDTSRNTEAFF.

The chain has TRBV28 and TRBJ2-1; tentatively, D is TRBD2 (5 bases). Per the germline V gene, CDR1 is MDHEN and CDR2 is SYDVKM. The V end was cut by 0 bases, the J end by 5 bases, with 11 bases between. This CDR3 is built from 15 residues. The CDR3 here is CASSLWGSLNNEQFF. The CDR3 DNA sequence: TGTGCCAGCAGTTTATGGGGGAGTTTGAACAATGAGCAGTTCTTC.

Only a few counts were recorded for this clone. This chain links TRBV7-2 with TRBJ2-1; 7 bases are shared with TRBD1. The germline CDR1 and CDR2 sequences are SGHTA and FQGNSA. The J segment lost 0 bases and the V segment lost 6 bases, leaving 2 bases of the junction unmatched. The length of the CDR3 is 14 residues. The CDR3 DNA is TGTGCCAGCAGTACAGGGGTCTCCTACAATGAGCAGTTCTTC. Its translation is CASSTGVSYNEQFF.

The rearrangement uses TRBV6-5 and TRBJ1-2, with 8 nucleotides matching TRBD1. The germline CDR1 and CDR2 sequences are MNHEY and SVGAGI. The CDR3 consists of 13 residues. Trimming cost V 7 bases and J 7 bases; bases outside gene matches: 8. The CDR3 region has the DNA TGTGCCAGCACCAGGACAGGGATTAGTGGCTACACCTTC. Translating it yields CASTRTGISGYTF.

The chain links TRBV7-8 to TRBJ2-5; the D call may be TRBD1 or TRBD2 (6 bases each). CDR3 length equals 16 residues. V lost 5 bases and J lost 5, with 21 bases in between. Germline CDR1 reads SGHVS; CDR2 reads FQNEAQ. CDR3 residues: CASSRLPPGAAETQYF. CDR3 coding DNA: TGTGCCAGCAGCCGGTTGCCTCCGGGGGCGGCGGAGACCCAGTACTTC.

The chain couples TRBV7-2 to TRBJ2-3; 7 nucleotides match TRBD2. Trimming at V came to 6 bases and at J to 0 bases, leaving 3 bases not matched to a gene. Germline V gene sequence: CDR1 SGHTA, CDR2 FQGNSA. The CDR3 sequence is 14 residues long. DNA of the CDR3: TGTGCCAGCAGTTCACTAGCGAGCACAGATACGCAGTATTTT. This sequence encodes CASSSLASTDTQYF.

The rearrangement uses TRBV9 and TRBJ2-2; D gene ambiguous. Germline V gene lookup returns CDR1 SGDLS and CDR2 YYNGEE. CDR3 length equals 14 residues. V was clipped by 2 bases and J by 8 bases, with 13 bases between them. The CDR3 DNA is TGTGCCAGCAGCGTCAGTCCCCTCTCGGGGGAGCTGTTTTTT. Its protein is CASSVSPLSGELFF. The full variable domain, with the rest looked up from reference TRBV9 and TRBJ2-2, is DSGVTQTPKHLITATGQRVTLRCSPRSGDLSVYWYQQSLDQGLQFLIQYYNGEERAKGNILERFSAQQFPDLHSELNLSSLELGDSALYFCASSVSPLSGELFFGEGSRLTVL.

J is TRBJ2-1 and V is TRBV19; D is unclear. This CDR3 is 16 amino acids long. Trimming left V 0 bases short and J 3 bases short, with 12 bases between. Germline lookup yields CDR1 LNHDA and CDR2 SQIVND (reference sequence). CDR3 residues: CASSIDPSGIYNEQFF. CDR3 DNA sequence: TGTGCCAGTAGTATAGACCCGAGTGGAATCTACAATGAGCAGTTCTTC.

This chain joins TRBV7-2 and TRBJ2-3; D gene uncertain. V was clipped by 8 bases and J by 6 bases, with 6 bases between them. From germline, CDR1 is SGHTA and CDR2 FQGNSA. CDR3 length: 10 amino acids. Written as DNA, the CDR3 is TGTGCCAGCGGGGTTGATACGCAGTATTTT. Its translation: CASGVDTQYF.

The chain links TRBV18 to TRBJ1-1; D perhaps matches TRBD1 (5 bases). V was pared by 5 bases and J by 4 bases, with 17 bases between. CDR3 length: 15 residues. CDR1 KGHSH and CDR2 LQKENI come from the germline V gene. In nucleotides, the CDR3 is TGTGCCAGCTCATCAACCCAGGGTTTTGGCACTGAAGCTTTCTTT. Translating gives CASSSTQGFGTEAFF.

The J gene is TRBJ2-1, the V gene TRBV7-6, with D perhaps TRBD2 (5 bases). V was clipped by 5 bases and J by 4 bases, with 6 bases between them. Germline V lookup: CDR1 SGHVS, CDR2 FNYEAQ. There are 12 residues in the CDR3. CDR3 DNA: TGTGCCAGCAGCCGAGGGTACAATGAGCAGTTCTTC. Amino acid sequence: CASSRGYNEQFF.